The rows below give T cell receptor beta chains drawn from one sample of a study of early T cells in non-severe SARS-CoV-2 infection. TCRdb ran MiXCR on the 5' RACE reads and lists one entry per CDR3 protein. The top ten clones hold 1.2% to 1.5% of a sample with some 80,000 distinct CDR3 sequences, roughly 13% of them seen once. The sample was whole blood. The receptors here all came from an adult who was a healthcare worker with PCR-confirmed SARS-CoV-2 infection or an uninfected control (not recorded which). Each CDR3 is given with its conserved first and last residue. The order of the fields is V gene, clone size, J gene, D gene, CDR3 protein, CDR3 DNA. A D gene is named only where the DNA matches it firmly. The listing skips clone size in some rows; elsewhere it reads once, few, many or a size class.

V gene: TRBV23-1
clone size: few
J gene: TRBJ2-3
D gene: -
CDR3 protein: CASSQSGLASDTQYF
CDR3 DNA: TGCGCCAGCAGTCAATCGGGGCTAGCGTCAGATACGCAGTATTTT

V gene: TRBV11-2
clone size: -
J gene: TRBJ1-3
D gene: -
CDR3 protein: CASSLLTDTGNTIYF
CDR3 DNA: TGTGCCAGCAGCTTACTTACTGATACTGGAAACACCATATATTTT

V gene: TRBV6-6
clone size: many
J gene: TRBJ2-7
D gene: TRBD2
CDR3 protein: CASSYAGQREFPYEQYF
CDR3 DNA: TGTGCCAGCAGTTATGCAGGCCAGCGGGAGTTCCCCTACGAGCAGTACTTC

V gene: TRBV11-1
clone size: few
J gene: TRBJ2-2
D gene: TRBD1
CDR3 protein: CASSTGQGSNTGELFF
CDR3 DNA: TGTGCCAGCAGCACCGGACAGGGATCAAACACCGGGGAGCTGTTTTTT

V gene: TRBV5-1
clone size: -
J gene: TRBJ1-1
D gene: -
CDR3 protein: CASSSGASNTEAFF
CDR3 DNA: TGCGCCAGCAGCTCCGGGGCTTCGAACACTGAAGCTTTCTTT

V gene: TRBV6-5
clone size: -
J gene: TRBJ2-5
D gene: TRBD2
CDR3 protein: CASSYSESGGAFQYF
CDR3 DNA: TGTGCCAGCAGTTACTCGGAATCCGGGGGGGCCTTCCAGTACTTC

V gene: TRBV4-2
clone size: many
J gene: TRBJ2-1
D gene: TRBD1
CDR3 protein: CASSTPGGRFNEQFF
CDR3 DNA: TGTGCCAGCAGCACCCCAGGGGGCAGGTTCAATGAGCAGTTCTTC

V gene: TRBV18
clone size: few
J gene: TRBJ1-1
D gene: -
CDR3 protein: CASSHLNRDTEAFF
CDR3 DNA: TGTGCCAGCTCACACCTTAATCGGGATACTGAAGCTTTCTTT

V gene: TRBV9
clone size: many
J gene: TRBJ1-6
D gene: -
CDR3 protein: CASSVGLSPLHF
CDR3 DNA: TGTGCCAGCAGCGTAGGTTTGTCACCCCTCCACTTT

V gene: TRBV20-1
clone size: -
J gene: TRBJ2-5
D gene: -
CDR3 protein: CSARDQTGIQETQYF
CDR3 DNA: TGCAGTGCTAGAGACCAGACAGGAATCCAAGAGACCCAGTACTTC

V gene: TRBV30
clone size: many
J gene: TRBJ1-5
D gene: -
CDR3 protein: CAWAGGLNNQPQHF
CDR3 DNA: TGTGCCTGGGCGGGAGGACTGAACAATCAGCCCCAGCATTTT

V gene: TRBV29-1
clone size: -
J gene: TRBJ2-5
D gene: -
CDR3 protein: CSTRQAQETQYF
CDR3 DNA: TGCAGCACACGACAGGCCCAAGAGACCCAGTACTTC

V gene: TRBV27
clone size: medium-sized
J gene: TRBJ2-1
D gene: TRBD1
CDR3 protein: CASSPLTGALRYEQFF
CDR3 DNA: TGTGCCAGCAGTCCCCTGACAGGGGCATTGCGCTATGAGCAGTTCTTC

V gene: TRBV5-1
clone size: -
J gene: TRBJ2-3
D gene: TRBD2
CDR3 protein: CASSRIAGGATSTDTQYF
CDR3 DNA: TGCGCCAGCAGCCGAATAGCGGGGGGAGCTACTAGCACAGATACGCAGTATTTT

V gene: TRBV11-2
clone size: many
J gene: TRBJ2-5
D gene: TRBD2
CDR3 protein: CASSTGLAGRGQETQYF
CDR3 DNA: TGTGCCAGCAGTACTGGACTAGCAGGTCGGGGACAAGAGACCCAGTACTTC

V gene: TRBV28
clone size: few
J gene: TRBJ2-6
D gene: -
CDR3 protein: CASSPPGTPSGANVLTF
CDR3 DNA: TGTGCCAGCAGTCCCCCAGGGACTCCGTCTGGGGCCAACGTCCTGACTTTC

V gene: TRBV5-1
clone size: -
J gene: TRBJ2-2
D gene: TRBD2
CDR3 protein: CASSASGGSNTGELFF
CDR3 DNA: TGCGCCAGCAGTGCCAGCGGGGGGTCGAACACCGGGGAGCTGTTTTTT

V gene: TRBV2
clone size: many
J gene: TRBJ2-5
D gene: -
CDR3 protein: CAPGRTEAGETQYF
CDR3 DNA: TGTGCTCCCGGGCGGACAGAGGCGGGAGAGACCCAGTACTTC

V gene: TRBV7-8
clone size: few
J gene: TRBJ1-5
D gene: TRBD1
CDR3 protein: CASSLGDSNNQPQHF
CDR3 DNA: TGTGCCAGCAGCTTAGGGGACAGCAACAATCAGCCCCAGCATTTT

V gene: TRBV11-2
clone size: few
J gene: TRBJ1-1
D gene: -
CDR3 protein: CASSFLGARTEAFF
CDR3 DNA: TGTGCCAGCAGCTTTCTGGGGGCGCGCACTGAAGCTTTCTTT

V gene: TRBV30
clone size: -
J gene: TRBJ2-4
D gene: -
CDR3 protein: CAWSVGGGLAKNIQYF
CDR3 DNA: TGTGCCTGGAGTGTAGGCGGGGGCCTAGCCAAAAACATTCAGTACTTC

V gene: TRBV5-5
clone size: many
J gene: TRBJ1-5
D gene: TRBD1
CDR3 protein: CASGSTGDGNQPQHF
CDR3 DNA: TGTGCCAGCGGATCCACAGGGGATGGCAATCAGCCCCAGCATTTT

V gene: TRBV7-8
clone size: many
J gene: TRBJ1-5
D gene: TRBD1
CDR3 protein: CASSFRTGRNQPQHF
CDR3 DNA: TGTGCCAGCAGCTTCCGGACAGGACGAAATCAGCCCCAGCATTTT

V gene: TRBV4-1
clone size: many
J gene: TRBJ1-4
D gene: -
CDR3 protein: CASSQDWQGPTNEKLFF
CDR3 DNA: TGCGCCAGCAGCCAAGACTGGCAGGGCCCGACTAATGAAAAACTGTTTTTT

V gene: TRBV28
clone size: few
J gene: TRBJ2-1
D gene: TRBD1
CDR3 protein: CASSLIDRENEQFF
CDR3 DNA: TGTGCCAGCAGTCTCATCGACAGGGAAAATGAGCAGTTCTTC

V gene: TRBV5-6
clone size: few
J gene: TRBJ2-7
D gene: -
CDR3 protein: CASSYGAGQYF
CDR3 DNA: TGTGCCAGCAGCTACGGTGCAGGGCAGTACTTC

V gene: TRBV12-3/TRBV12-4
clone size: few
J gene: TRBJ2-2
D gene: TRBD1
CDR3 protein: CATPRDRASNTGELFF
CDR3 DNA: TGTGCCACCCCGCGGGACAGGGCTTCGAACACCGGGGAGCTGTTTTTT